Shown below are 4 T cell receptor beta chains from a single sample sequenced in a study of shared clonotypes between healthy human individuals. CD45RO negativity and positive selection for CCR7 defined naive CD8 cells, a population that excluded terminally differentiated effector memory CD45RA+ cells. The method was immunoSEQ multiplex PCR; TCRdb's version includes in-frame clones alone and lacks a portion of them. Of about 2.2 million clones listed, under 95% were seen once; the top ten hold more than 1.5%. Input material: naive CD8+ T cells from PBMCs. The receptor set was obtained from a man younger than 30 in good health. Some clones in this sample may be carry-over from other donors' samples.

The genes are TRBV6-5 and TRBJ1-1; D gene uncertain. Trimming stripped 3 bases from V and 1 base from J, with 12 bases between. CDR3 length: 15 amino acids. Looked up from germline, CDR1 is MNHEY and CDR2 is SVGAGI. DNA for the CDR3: TGTGCCAGCAGTTATAAGGGCACAAGGAACACTGAAGCTTTCTTT. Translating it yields CASSYKGTRNTEAFF.

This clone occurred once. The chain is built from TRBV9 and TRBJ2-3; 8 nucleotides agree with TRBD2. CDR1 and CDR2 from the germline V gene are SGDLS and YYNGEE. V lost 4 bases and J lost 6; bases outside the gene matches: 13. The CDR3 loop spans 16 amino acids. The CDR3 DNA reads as TGTGCCAGCAGCCACCGGGGGGCTAGCGGGTCCGATACGCAGTATTTT. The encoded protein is CASSHRGASGSDTQYF.

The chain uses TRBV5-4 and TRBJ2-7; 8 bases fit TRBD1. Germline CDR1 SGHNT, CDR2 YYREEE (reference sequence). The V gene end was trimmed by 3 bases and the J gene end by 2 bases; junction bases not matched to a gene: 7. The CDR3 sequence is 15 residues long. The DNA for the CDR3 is TGTGCCAGCAGCTCGCCGGACAGGGTGGCCTACGAGCAGTACTTC. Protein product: CASSSPDRVAYEQYF.

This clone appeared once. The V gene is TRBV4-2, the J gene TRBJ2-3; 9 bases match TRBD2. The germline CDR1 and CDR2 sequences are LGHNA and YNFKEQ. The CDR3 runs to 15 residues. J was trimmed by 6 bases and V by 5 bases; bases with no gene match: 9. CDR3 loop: CASSILAGAFDTQYF. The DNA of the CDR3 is TGTGCCAGCAGCATTTTAGCGGGAGCATTTGATACGCAGTATTTT.